The 32 T cell receptor beta chains below come from one sample, sequenced in a study of T cell changes during pregnancy in multiple sclerosis. The assay was immunoSEQ multiplex PCR, and TCRdb's table has in-frame clones only and misses some. The data show 20,000 to 25,000 clones, with approximately 86% seen just once and approximately 1% held by the top ten. The sample consisted of CD4+ T cells from peripheral blood mononuclear cells, taken in the first trimester of pregnancy. The receptors stem from a female donor in good health, enrolled as a control in a pregnancy study.

J is TRBJ1-1 and V is TRBV28, with D perhaps matching TRBD1 (6 bases). V was cut by 6 bases and J by 0 bases, with 14 bases left in between. Germline V gene sequence: CDR1 MDHEN, CDR2 SYDVKM. The CDR3 consists of 15 residues. The chain's CDR3 is CASSPPDRLNTEAFF. The CDR3 nucleotides are TGTGCCAGCAGCCCCCCGGACAGATTGAACACTGAAGCTTTCTTT.

V usage is TRBV5-4 and J usage is TRBJ1-1, with a possible D match to TRBD1 (6 bases). Germline V CDR1 and CDR2: SGHNT, YYREEE (reference sequence). The V end was cut by 4 bases, the J end by 0 bases, with 19 bases between. The CDR3 is 17 residues long. DNA of the CDR3: TGTGCCAGCAGCATTGGGAGGGGGGGGGTAATGAACACTGAAGCTTTCTTT. This translates into CASSIGRGGVMNTEAFF. Together with reference TRBV5-4 and TRBJ1-1, the CDR3 gives the full variable domain: ETGVTQSPTHLIKTRGQQVTLRCSSQSGHNTVSWYQQALGQGPQFIFQYYREEENGRGNFPPRFSGLQFPNYSSELNVNALELDDSALYLCASSIGRGGVMNTEAFFGQGTRLTVV.

J is TRBJ1-2 and V is TRBV7-2; 9 positions agree with TRBD1. CDR1 SGHTA and CDR2 FQGNSA come from the germline V gene. Germline trimming cut 5 bases from V and 4 bases from J; bases unmatched to any gene: 8. The CDR3 contains 15 residues. The CDR3 region is CASSQGQGVLYGYTF. The CDR3 DNA reads as TGTGCCAGCAGCCAGGGACAGGGTGTTCTCTATGGCTACACCTTC. The full variable domain, completed using reference TRBV7-2 and TRBJ1-2, is GAGVSQSPSNKVTEKGKDVELRCDPISGHTALYWYRQSLGQGLEFLIYFQGNSAPDKSGLPSDRFSAERTGGSVSTLTIQRTQQEDSAVYLCASSQGQGVLYGYTFGSGTRLTVV.

CDR3 region: CASSPVGLAGGFTDTQYF. The DNA for the CDR3 is TGTGCCAGCAGCCCAGTGGGACTAGCGGGAGGTTTCACAGATACGCAGTATTTT. The chain is built from TRBV9 and TRBJ2-3; 15 bases agree with TRBD2. Germline lookup yields CDR1 SGDLS and CDR2 YYNGEE. The V and J ends lost 4 bases and 2 bases, in that order; junction bases with no gene match: 8. The CDR3 loop spans 18 amino acids.

This clone was seen just once. This rearrangement joins TRBV5-1 to TRBJ2-1, with 11 nucleotides matching TRBD2. J was trimmed by 5 bases and V by 4 bases; bases with no gene match: 5. CDR3 length equals 15 residues. The germline V gene encodes CDR1 SGHRS and CDR2 YFSETQ. CDR3 loop: CASSTTSGSHNEQFF. The CDR3 DNA sequence: TGCGCCAGCAGCACCACTAGCGGGAGCCACAATGAGCAGTTCTTC.

J is TRBJ2-7 and V is TRBV10-3; tentatively, D is TRBD2 (6 bases). Germline V gives CDR1 ENHRY, CDR2 SYGVKD. This CDR3 has 15 amino acids. V gave up 2 bases and J gave up 6 bases, with 17 bases separating them. CDR3 protein: CAISELPGGAGEQYF. CDR3 nucleotides: TGTGCCATCAGTGAGCTCCCCGGGGGTGCTGGCGAGCAGTACTTC.

The V call is TRBV19, the J call TRBJ2-5; D might be TRBD2 (5 bases). Germline V CDR1 and CDR2: LNHDA, SQIVND (reference sequence). This CDR3 is 16 amino acids long. Trimming removed 8 bases at V and 4 bases at J, with 23 bases between. CDR3 nucleotides: TGTGCCAGTCCCTCAAGGCCTAGCCCAGAAGGAGAGACCCAGTACTTC. Protein sequence: CASPSRPSPEGETQYF.

The gene calls are TRBV7-8 and TRBJ1-2; D unresolved. Trimming left V 8 bases short and J 5 bases short, with 15 bases between. The germline V gene encodes CDR1 SGHVS and CDR2 FQNEAQ. CDR3 size: 13 residues. This CDR3 is CASGLLTDYGYTF. Written as DNA, the CDR3 is TGTGCCAGCGGACTACTAACTGATTATGGCTACACCTTC.

This clone was picked up one time. The CDR3 is CASSTGVGNTIYF. The CDR3, as DNA: TGTGCCAGCAGCACAGGGGTAGGAAACACCATATATTTT. The chain is built from TRBV7-8 and TRBJ1-3, with 7 bases matching TRBD1. The germline V gene has CDR1 SGHVS and CDR2 FQNEAQ. This CDR3 spans 13 amino acids. Trimming removed 5 bases from V and 4 bases from J; junction bases left unmatched: 2.

The chain has TRBV28 and TRBJ2-1, with 8 bases matching TRBD2. Per the germline V gene, CDR1 is MDHEN and CDR2 is SYDVKM. Trimming at V came to 11 bases and at J to 7 bases, leaving 10 bases not matched to a gene. The CDR3 runs 13 residues. CDR3 coding DNA: TGTGCCCTCTCAGCGGGAGCGGGGAATGAGCAGTTCTTC. This sequence encodes CALSAGAGNEQFF.

V and J are TRBV9 and TRBJ2-7, with unresolved D. This CDR3 has 12 amino acids. Deletions cut 4 bases from V and 0 bases from J, with 5 bases between. Germline values: CDR1 SGDLS, CDR2 YYNGEE. CDR3 protein: CASSFSSYEQYF. Written as DNA, the CDR3 is TGTGCCAGCAGCTTTAGCTCCTACGAGCAGTACTTC.

This chain links TRBV6-4 with TRBJ2-3; 9 nucleotides line up with TRBD1. Per germline, CDR1 MRHNA and CDR2 SNTAGT. The CDR3 totals 15 residues. J lost 0 bases, V lost 4 bases, and 2 bases had no gene match. CDR3 sequence (DNA): TGTGCCAGCAGTGCGGGACAGGGTAGCACAGATACGCAGTATTTT. It codes for CASSAGQGSTDTQYF.

The chain combines TRBV7-2 with TRBJ1-6; D ambiguous. Germline V lookup: CDR1 SGHTA, CDR2 FQGNSA. Deletions cut 1 base from V and 8 bases from J, with 12 bases between. This CDR3 is 15 amino acids long. The CDR3 protein is CASSLVATKDSPLHF. The DNA for the CDR3 is TGTGCCAGCAGCTTAGTAGCAACGAAGGATTCACCCCTCCACTTT.

This chain joins TRBV11-1 and TRBJ2-2; 9 positions agree with TRBD1. CDR3 size: 15 residues. Germline assignment: CDR1 SGHAT and CDR2 FQDESV (reference sequence). V shed 5 bases, J shed 3 bases, and the junction held 4 bases outside the gene matches. The DNA for the CDR3 is TGTGCCAGCAGCCCGGACAGGGGATACACCGGGGAGCTGTTTTTT. Translated, it gives CASSPDRGYTGELFF.

As for this clone: The junction and the germline gene differ at one end; a read error may be behind it. The V and J genes are TRBV6-5 and TRBJ2-3; 8 nucleotides agree with TRBD2. The CDR3 extends over 14 amino acids. CDR1 is MNHEY and CDR2 is SVGAGI in the germline V gene. In nucleotides, the CDR3 is TGTGCCAGCAGCCCTAGGACTAGCACGGATACGCAGTATTTT. Translated, it gives CASSPRTSTDTQYF.

The rearrangement links TRBV4-3 to TRBJ2-3; weak D call: TRBD1 (6 bases). V lost 1 base, J lost 5 bases, and 16 bases lay in between. This CDR3 region has 16 residues. CDR1 and CDR2 (germline): LGHNA, YSLEER. The CDR3 DNA is TGCGCCAGCAGCCAAGGTGGGGCCAGGGGCGGAGATACGCAGTATTTT. It translates to CASSQGGARGGDTQYF.

The chain uses TRBV27 and TRBJ1-2; D is perhaps TRBD1 (6 bases). Germline V gene lookup returns CDR1 MNHEY and CDR2 SMNVEV (reference sequence). The V end was cut by 3 bases, the J end by 4 bases, with 12 bases between. The CDR3 sequence is 14 residues long. The CDR3 sequence: CASSFSGASYGYTF. For the CDR3, the DNA is TGTGCCAGCAGTTTTTCAGGGGCGTCCTATGGCTACACCTTC.

V is TRBV4-1 and J is TRBJ2-3, with D maybe TRBD1 (9 bases). The V gene's germline CDR1 is MGHRA and CDR2 YSYEKL. The CDR3 length is 17 residues. V shed 1 base and J shed 6 bases, with 20 bases lying between them. The CDR3 DNA is TGCGCCAGCAGCCAAGGACAGGGGGGCGGGAGGCGGGATACGCAGTATTTT. It codes for CASSQGQGGGRRDTQYF.

This chain links TRBV5-4 with TRBJ1-3; 9 bases are a match to TRBD1. Trimming cost V 5 bases and J 0 bases; bases outside gene matches: 6. The germline V gene has CDR1 SGHNT and CDR2 YYREEE (reference sequence). This CDR3 spans 16 amino acids. CDR3 protein: CASSYRTGASGNTIYF. CDR3 bases: TGTGCCAGCAGTTACCGGACAGGGGCCTCTGGAAACACCATATATTTT.

This CDR3 reads CASSLAGARLETQYF. CDR3 nucleotides: TGTGCCAGCAGCTTGGCTGGGGCTCGACTAGAGACCCAGTACTTC. This chain joins TRBV5-4 and TRBJ2-5; tentative D call: TRBD1 (5 bases). Trimming removed 0 bases at V and 4 bases at J, with 13 bases between. CDR1 and CDR2 (germline): SGHNT, YYREEE (reference sequence). The CDR3 has 15 residues.

The V gene is TRBV27, the J gene TRBJ1-1; D unclear. The germline V and J ends were trimmed by 2 bases and 4 bases, with 8 bases remaining between them. The length of the CDR3 is 13 residues. Germline V gives CDR1 MNHEY, CDR2 SMNVEV (reference sequence). CDR3 sequence: CASSLEGSTEAFF. The CDR3 nucleotides read TGTGCCAGCAGTTTAGAGGGTTCCACTGAAGCTTTCTTT.

The gene calls are TRBV4-1 and TRBJ2-7, with D maybe TRBD1 (6 bases). The V gene's germline CDR1 is MGHRA and CDR2 YSYEKL. This CDR3 has 15 residues. Trimming took 3 bases from V and 2 from J, leaving 14 bases between them. The CDR3 DNA reads as TGCGCCAGCAGCCAGAAGGACAGCAGCGCCTACGAGCAGTACTTC. Its translation: CASSQKDSSAYEQYF.

The V gene is TRBV9, the J gene TRBJ2-3, with D hard to call. Per the germline V gene, CDR1 is SGDLS and CDR2 is YYNGEE. The CDR3 covers 11 residues. Trimming shortened V by 3 bases and J by 6 bases, and 5 bases separated the two germline ends. CDR3 sequence: CASSAMDTQYF. The CDR3 DNA reads TGTGCCAGCAGCGCCATGGATACGCAGTATTTT.

The chain combines TRBV7-2 with TRBJ1-5; D gene uncertain. The CDR3 length is 15 residues. Germline V gives CDR1 SGHTA, CDR2 FQGNSA. Deletions cut 1 base from V and 7 bases from J, with 14 bases between. CDR3 region: CASSLVWGGEQPQHF. CDR3 nucleotide sequence: TGTGCCAGCAGCTTAGTCTGGGGTGGGGAGCAGCCCCAGCATTTT.

The chain employs TRBV19 and TRBJ1-2; D is undetermined. The CDR3 contains 12 residues. Germline assignment: CDR1 LNHDA and CDR2 SQIVND (reference sequence). Trimming cost V 3 bases and J 1 base, with 3 bases left between them. The CDR3, as DNA: TGTGCCAGTAGTATCAATAACTATGGCTACACCTTC. It translates to CASSINNYGYTF.

The chain is built from TRBV19 and TRBJ1-5; no clear D. The V and J ends lost 8 bases and 10 bases respectively, with 6 bases between them. The germline gives CDR1 LNHDA, CDR2 SQIVND (reference sequence). The CDR3 is 9 amino acids. The CDR3 protein is CASPKPQHF. The CDR3 nucleotides read TGTGCCAGTCCCAAACCCCAGCATTTT.

The chain recombines TRBV7-2 with TRBJ2-7; 11 positions agree with TRBD2. CDR1 is SGHTA, CDR2 FQGNSA, per germline. V shed 5 bases, J shed 7 bases, and the junction held 7 bases outside the gene matches. CDR3 length: 14 amino acids. The DNA for the CDR3 is TGTGCCAGCAGCCGTAGCGGGGGGGCCTGGGAGCAGTACTTC. It translates to CASSRSGGAWEQYF.

This chain joins TRBV21-1 and TRBJ1-3; the DNA was not compared with TRBD1, the D call given in the table. TRBV21-1 is classified as a pseudogene. The CDR3 consists of 18 residues. The CDR3 reads CASSNRDRGYEDGNTIYF. For the CDR3, the DNA is TGTGCCAGCAGCAACCGGGACAGGGGTTACGAGGACGGAAACACCATATATTTT.

The chain couples TRBV7-8 to TRBJ2-1, with 8 bases identical to TRBD2. In germline, CDR1 is SGHVS, CDR2 FQNEAQ. The CDR3 is made up of 17 amino acids. J was trimmed by 0 bases and V by 4 bases; bases with no gene match: 8. Here the CDR3 DNA reads TGTGCCAGCAGCTCCGGGGTAGCGGGGAGCTCCTACAATGAGCAGTTCTTC. This translates into CASSSGVAGSSYNEQFF.

The genes are TRBV15 and TRBJ2-2; 8 bases align to TRBD1. Trimming took 2 bases from V and 5 from J; bases not matched to a gene: 4. The CDR3 is made up of 15 amino acids. Germline values: CDR1 LNHNV, CDR2 YYDKDF (reference sequence). CDR3 DNA sequence: TGTGCCACCAGCAGATCGAACAGGGGGACCGGGGAGCTGTTTTTT. Protein sequence: CATSRSNRGTGELFF.

In its sample, this clone was seen a few times. V gene TRBV13 combines with J gene TRBJ2-3, with a weak D call TRBD2 (6 bases). V lost 2 bases, J lost 0 bases, and 12 bases lay in between. Germline loops: CDR1 PRHDT, CDR2 FYEKMQ (reference sequence). This CDR3 has 16 residues. The CDR3 loop reads CASSLRGTPSTDTQYF. DNA of the CDR3: TGTGCCAGCAGCTTACGGGGGACCCCAAGCACAGATACGCAGTATTTT.

The rearrangement links TRBV30 to TRBJ2-1; D gene unclear. Germline CDR1 reads GTSNPN; CDR2 reads SVGIG (reference sequence). The germline V and J ends were trimmed by 3 bases and 2 bases, with 8 bases remaining between them. The CDR3 spans 13 residues. CDR3 in amino acids: CAWRAPAYNEQFF. DNA of the CDR3: TGTGCCTGGAGGGCCCCAGCCTACAATGAGCAGTTCTTC.